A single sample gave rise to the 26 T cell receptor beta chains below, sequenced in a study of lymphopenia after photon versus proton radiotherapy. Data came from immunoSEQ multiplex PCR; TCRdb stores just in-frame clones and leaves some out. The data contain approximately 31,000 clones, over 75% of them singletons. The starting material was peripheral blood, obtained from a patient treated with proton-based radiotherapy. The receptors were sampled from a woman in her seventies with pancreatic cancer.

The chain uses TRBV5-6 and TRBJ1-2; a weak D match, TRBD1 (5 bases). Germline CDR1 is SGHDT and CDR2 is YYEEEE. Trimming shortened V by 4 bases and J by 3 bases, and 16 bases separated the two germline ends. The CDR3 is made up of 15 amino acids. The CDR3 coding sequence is TGTGCCAGCAGCCGTCGCCGGAGGGACGACTATGGCTACACCTTC. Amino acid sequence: CASSRRRRDDYGYTF.

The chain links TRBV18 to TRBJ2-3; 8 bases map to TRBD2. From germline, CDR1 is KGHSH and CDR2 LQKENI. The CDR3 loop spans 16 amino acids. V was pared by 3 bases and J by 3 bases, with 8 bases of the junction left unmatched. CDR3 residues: CASSPFSGAETDTQYF. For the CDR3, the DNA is TGTGCCAGCTCACCCTTTAGCGGGGCGGAGACAGATACGCAGTATTTT.

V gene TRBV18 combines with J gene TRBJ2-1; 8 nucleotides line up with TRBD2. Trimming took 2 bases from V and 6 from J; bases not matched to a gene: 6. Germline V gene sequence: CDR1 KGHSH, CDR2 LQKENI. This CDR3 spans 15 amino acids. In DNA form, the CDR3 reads TGTGCCAGCTCACCATACTCTAGCGGGTCCAATGAGCAGTTCTTC. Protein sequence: CASSPYSSGSNEQFF.

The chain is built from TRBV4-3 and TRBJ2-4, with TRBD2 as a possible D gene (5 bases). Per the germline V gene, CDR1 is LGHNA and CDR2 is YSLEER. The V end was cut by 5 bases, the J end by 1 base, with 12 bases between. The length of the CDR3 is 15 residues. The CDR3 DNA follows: TGCGCCAGCAGCACCGGACCGGGGGCCAAAAACATTCAGTACTTC. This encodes CASSTGPGAKNIQYF.

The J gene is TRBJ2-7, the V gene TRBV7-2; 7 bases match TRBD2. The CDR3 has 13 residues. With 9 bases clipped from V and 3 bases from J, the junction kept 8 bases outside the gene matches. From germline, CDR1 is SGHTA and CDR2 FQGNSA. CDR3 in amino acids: CASGFGGDYEQYF. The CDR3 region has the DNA TGTGCCAGTGGATTTGGGGGGGACTACGAGCAGTACTTC.

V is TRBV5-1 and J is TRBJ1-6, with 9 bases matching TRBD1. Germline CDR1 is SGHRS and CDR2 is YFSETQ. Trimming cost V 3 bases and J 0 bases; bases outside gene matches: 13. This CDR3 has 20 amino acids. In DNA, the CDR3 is TGCGCCAGCAGCTCTTCCCCGGGACAGGGTGTAGGCTCCTATAATTCACCCCTCCACTTT. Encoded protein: CASSSSPGQGVGSYNSPLHF. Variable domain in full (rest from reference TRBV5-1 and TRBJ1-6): KAGVTQTPRYLIKTRGQQVTLSCSPISGHRSVSWYQQTPGQGLQFLFEYFSETQRNKGNFPGRFSGRQFSNSRSEMNVSTLELGDSALYLCASSSSPGQGVGSYNSPLHFGNGTRLTVT.

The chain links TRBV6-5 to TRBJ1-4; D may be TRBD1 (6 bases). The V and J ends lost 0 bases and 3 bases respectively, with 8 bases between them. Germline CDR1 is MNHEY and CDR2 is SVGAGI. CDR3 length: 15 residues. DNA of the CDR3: TGTGCCAGCAGTTACTCGAGGGGGTCTAATGAAAAACTGTTTTTT. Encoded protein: CASSYSRGSNEKLFF.

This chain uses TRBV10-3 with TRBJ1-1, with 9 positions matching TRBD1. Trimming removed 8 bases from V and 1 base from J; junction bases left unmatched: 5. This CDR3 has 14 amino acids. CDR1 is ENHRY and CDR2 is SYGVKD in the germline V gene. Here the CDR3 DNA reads TGTGCCATCGCCCGGGACAGGGAGAACACTGAAGCTTTCTTT. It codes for CAIARDRENTEAFF.

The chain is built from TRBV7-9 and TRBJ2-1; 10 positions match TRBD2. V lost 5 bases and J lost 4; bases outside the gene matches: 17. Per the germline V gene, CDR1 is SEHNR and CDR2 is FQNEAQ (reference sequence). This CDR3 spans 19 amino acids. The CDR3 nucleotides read TGTGCCAGCAGCCCGAGAAGTCTAGCGGGAGAGTCGGGTTACAATGAGCAGTTCTTC. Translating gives CASSPRSLAGESGYNEQFF.

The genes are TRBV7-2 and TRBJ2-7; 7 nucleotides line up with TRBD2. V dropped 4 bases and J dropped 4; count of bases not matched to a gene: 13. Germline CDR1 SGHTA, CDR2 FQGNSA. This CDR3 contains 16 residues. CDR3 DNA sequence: TGTGCCAGCAGCTCCCTTACTAGCGCGAAGCCATACGAGCAGTACTTC. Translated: CASSSLTSAKPYEQYF.

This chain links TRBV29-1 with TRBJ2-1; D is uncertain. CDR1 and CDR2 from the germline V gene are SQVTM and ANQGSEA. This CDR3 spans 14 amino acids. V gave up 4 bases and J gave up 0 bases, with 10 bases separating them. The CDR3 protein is CSVVPRRSYNEQFF. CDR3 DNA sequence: TGCAGCGTTGTTCCTAGACGCTCCTACAATGAGCAGTTCTTC.

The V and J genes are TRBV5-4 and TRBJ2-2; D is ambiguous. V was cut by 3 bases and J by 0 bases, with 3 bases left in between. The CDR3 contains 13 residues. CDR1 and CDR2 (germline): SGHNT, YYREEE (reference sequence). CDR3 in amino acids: CASSSTNTGELFF. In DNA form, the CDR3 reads TGTGCCAGCAGCTCTACGAACACCGGGGAGCTGTTTTTT.

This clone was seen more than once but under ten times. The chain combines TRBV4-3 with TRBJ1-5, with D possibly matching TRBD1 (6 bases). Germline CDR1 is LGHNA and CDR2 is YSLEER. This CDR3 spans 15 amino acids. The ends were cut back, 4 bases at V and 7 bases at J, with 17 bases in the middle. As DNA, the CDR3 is TGCGCCAGCAGCCGCGGCAGGGGATCGGGCCAGCCCCAGCATTTT. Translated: CASSRGRGSGQPQHF.

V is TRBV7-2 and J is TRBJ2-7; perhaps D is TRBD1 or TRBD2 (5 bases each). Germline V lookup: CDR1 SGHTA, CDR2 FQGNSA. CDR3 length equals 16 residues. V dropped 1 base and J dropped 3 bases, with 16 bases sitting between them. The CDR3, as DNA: TGTGCCAGCAGCTTAGTAGTGGGCAGGGACCTCTACGAGCAGTACTTC. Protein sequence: CASSLVVGRDLYEQYF.

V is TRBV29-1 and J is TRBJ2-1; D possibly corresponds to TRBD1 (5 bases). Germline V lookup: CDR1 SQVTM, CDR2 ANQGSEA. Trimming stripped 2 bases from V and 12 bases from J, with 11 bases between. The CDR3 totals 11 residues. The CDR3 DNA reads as TGCAGCGTTGAAAGAGGCCAGGGGCAGTTCTTC. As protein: CSVERGQGQFF.

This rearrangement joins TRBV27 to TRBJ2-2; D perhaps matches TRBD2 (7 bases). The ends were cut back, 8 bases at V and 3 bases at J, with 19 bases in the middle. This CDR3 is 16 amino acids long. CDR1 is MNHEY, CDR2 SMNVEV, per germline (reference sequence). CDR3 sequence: CASSIGGGPYTGELFF. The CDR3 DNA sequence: TGTGCCAGCTCAATAGGGGGAGGGCCTTACACCGGGGAGCTGTTTTTT.

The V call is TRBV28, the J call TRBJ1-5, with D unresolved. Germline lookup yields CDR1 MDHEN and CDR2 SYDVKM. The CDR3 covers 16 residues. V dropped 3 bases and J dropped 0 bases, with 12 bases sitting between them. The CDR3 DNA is TGTGCCAGCAGTTTGGAACGACATTATAGCAATCAGCCCCAGCATTTT. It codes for CASSLERHYSNQPQHF.

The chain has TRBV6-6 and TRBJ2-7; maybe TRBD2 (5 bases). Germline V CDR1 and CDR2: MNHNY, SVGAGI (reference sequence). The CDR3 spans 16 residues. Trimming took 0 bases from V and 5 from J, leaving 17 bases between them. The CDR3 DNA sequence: TGTGCCAGCAGTTACTCCGGACTGCCTCCGCGGGACGAGCAGTACTTC. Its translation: CASSYSGLPPRDEQYF.

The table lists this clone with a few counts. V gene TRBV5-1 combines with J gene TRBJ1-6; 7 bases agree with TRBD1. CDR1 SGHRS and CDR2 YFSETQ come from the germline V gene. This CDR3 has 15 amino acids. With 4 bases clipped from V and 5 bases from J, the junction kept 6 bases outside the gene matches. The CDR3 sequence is CASSLRQGDNSPLHF. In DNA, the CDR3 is TGCGCCAGCAGCCTAAGACAGGGAGATAATTCACCCCTCCACTTT.

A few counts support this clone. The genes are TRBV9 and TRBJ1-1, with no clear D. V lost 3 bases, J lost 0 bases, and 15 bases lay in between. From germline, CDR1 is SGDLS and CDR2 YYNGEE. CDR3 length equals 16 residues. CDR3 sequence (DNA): TGTGCCAGCAGCGAGGGTTCCCAACTCATGAACACTGAAGCTTTCTTT. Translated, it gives CASSEGSQLMNTEAFF.

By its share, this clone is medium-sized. The CDR3, as DNA: TGTGCCAGCAGTCCGTTAGCGGGAGGGAACGAGCAGTACTTC. Translation gives CASSPLAGGNEQYF. The V call is TRBV27, the J call TRBJ2-7; 11 bases line up with TRBD2. Trimming at V came to 5 bases and at J to 5 bases, leaving 5 bases not matched to a gene. The CDR3 is made up of 14 amino acids. Germline loops: CDR1 MNHEY, CDR2 SMNVEV (reference sequence).

CDR3 sequence (DNA): TGTGCCAGCAGCTTTTATAAGGTTACCCCAACTAATGAAAAACTGTTTTTT. Translation: CASSFYKVTPTNEKLFF. The V gene is TRBV5-6, the J gene TRBJ1-4, with D uncertain. Deletions cut 2 bases from V and 0 bases from J, with 14 bases between. CDR1 and CDR2 (germline): SGHDT, YYEEEE. CDR3 length: 17 amino acids. Full variable domain (remainder filled in from reference TRBV5-6 and TRBJ1-4): DAGVTQSPTHLIKTRGQQVTLRCSPKSGHDTVSWYQQALGQGPQFIFQYYEEEERQRGNFPDRFSGHQFPNYSSELNVNALLLGDSALYLCASSFYKVTPTNEKLFFGSGTQLSVL.

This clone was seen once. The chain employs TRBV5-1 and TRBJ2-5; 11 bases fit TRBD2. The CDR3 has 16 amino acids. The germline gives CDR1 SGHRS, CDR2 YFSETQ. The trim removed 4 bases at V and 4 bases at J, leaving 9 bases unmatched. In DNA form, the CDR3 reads TGCGCCAGCAGCGGGGGACTAGCGGTCGAGGGAGAGACCCAGTACTTC. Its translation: CASSGGLAVEGETQYF.

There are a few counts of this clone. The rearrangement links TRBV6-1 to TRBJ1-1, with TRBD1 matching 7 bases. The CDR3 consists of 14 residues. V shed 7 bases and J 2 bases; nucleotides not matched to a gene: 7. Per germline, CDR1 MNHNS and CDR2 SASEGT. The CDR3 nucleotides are TGTGCCAGCATACCTGACAGGGAAAACACTGAAGCTTTCTTT. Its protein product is CASIPDRENTEAFF.

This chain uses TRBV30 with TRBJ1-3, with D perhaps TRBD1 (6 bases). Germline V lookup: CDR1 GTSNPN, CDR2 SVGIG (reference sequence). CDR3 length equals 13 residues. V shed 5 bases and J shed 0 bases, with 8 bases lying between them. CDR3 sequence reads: CAWGQSSGNTIYF. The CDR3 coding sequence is TGTGCCTGGGGACAGAGCTCTGGAAACACCATATATTTT.

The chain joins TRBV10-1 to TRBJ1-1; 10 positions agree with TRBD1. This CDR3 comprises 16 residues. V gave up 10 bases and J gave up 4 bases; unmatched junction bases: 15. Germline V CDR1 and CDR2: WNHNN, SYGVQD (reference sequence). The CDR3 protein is CATTKGRRTGGTEAFF. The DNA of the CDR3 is TGCGCCACCACTAAGGGTCGCCGGACAGGGGGCACTGAAGCTTTCTTT.